The rows below give T cell receptor beta chains drawn from one sample of a study of Graves' ophthalmopathy and Graves' hyperthyroidism. TCRdb re-analysed the multiplex PCR reads in MiXCR, keeping a single row per CDR3 protein. The table lists hundreds of thousands of distinct CDR3 sequences, around a fifth of them singletons. Material: peripheral blood. These receptors were obtained from a woman aged 18 to 35 with stable Graves' hyperthyroidism. Both conserved end residues are part of each CDR3. A D gene is named only where the DNA matches it firmly. Size values are once, few and many counts, or a class for expanded clones, and some rows have none.

j_gene	v_gene	d_gene	abundance	CDR3nt	CDR3aa
TRBJ2-2	TRBV12-3/TRBV12-4	-	many	TGTGCCAGCAGCAGGGACCGGGGAGGCCGGGAGCTGTTTTTT	CASSRDRGGRELFF
TRBJ2-7	TRBV15	TRBD1	many	TGTGCCACCAGCGCAAGACAGGGGCCCTCTGGGGAGCAGTACTTC	CATSARQGPSGEQYF
TRBJ2-5	TRBV12-3/TRBV12-4	TRBD2	-	TGTGCCAGCAGTGGTGCGGGGAGGGGAGAGACCCAGTACTTC	CASSGAGRGETQYF
TRBJ2-2	TRBV5-1	-	many	TGCGCCAGCAGCTTGGAATCTAGCGAGAACACCGGGGAGCTGTTTTTT	CASSLESSENTGELFF
TRBJ2-5	TRBV12-3/TRBV12-4	TRBD1	-	TGTGCCAGCAGTTTAACGGGACAGCGTCTTGCGGAGACCCAGTACTTC	CASSLTGQRLAETQYF
TRBJ1-5	TRBV28	-	many	TGTGCCAGCAGTTTCCGAGGGCCCCAGCATTTT	CASSFRGPQHF
TRBJ1-6	TRBV30	TRBD1	many	TGTGCCTGGAGTGTAGGACAGGGGGCCTCACCCCTCCACTTT	CAWSVGQGASPLHF
TRBJ1-2	TRBV2	-	many	TGTGCCAGCAGTGAACGGATGAACTATGGCTACACCTTC	CASSERMNYGYTF
TRBJ2-7	TRBV29-1	-	many	TGCAGCGTTGAACTTGACAGGGAGGCCCCCTACGAGCAGTACTTC	CSVELDREAPYEQYF
TRBJ2-7	TRBV7-8	-	-	TGTGCCAGCAGCTCGGGACGGGTTTCGAACGAGCAGTACTTC	CASSSGRVSNEQYF